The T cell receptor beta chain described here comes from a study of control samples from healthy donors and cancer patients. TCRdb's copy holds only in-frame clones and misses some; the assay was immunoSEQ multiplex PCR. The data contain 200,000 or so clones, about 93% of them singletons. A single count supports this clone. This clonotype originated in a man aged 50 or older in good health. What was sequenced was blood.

CDR3 sequence (DNA): TGTGCCAGCAGCTTACGGCAGGGATTAAACACTGAAGCTTTCTTT. This codes for CASSLRQGLNTEAFF. V is TRBV7-9 and J is TRBJ1-1; D might be TRBD1 (5 bases). Germline lookup yields CDR1 SEHNR and CDR2 FQNEAQ (reference sequence). Trimming shortened V by 2 bases and J by 2 bases, and 12 bases separated the two germline ends. This CDR3 is 15 amino acids long.